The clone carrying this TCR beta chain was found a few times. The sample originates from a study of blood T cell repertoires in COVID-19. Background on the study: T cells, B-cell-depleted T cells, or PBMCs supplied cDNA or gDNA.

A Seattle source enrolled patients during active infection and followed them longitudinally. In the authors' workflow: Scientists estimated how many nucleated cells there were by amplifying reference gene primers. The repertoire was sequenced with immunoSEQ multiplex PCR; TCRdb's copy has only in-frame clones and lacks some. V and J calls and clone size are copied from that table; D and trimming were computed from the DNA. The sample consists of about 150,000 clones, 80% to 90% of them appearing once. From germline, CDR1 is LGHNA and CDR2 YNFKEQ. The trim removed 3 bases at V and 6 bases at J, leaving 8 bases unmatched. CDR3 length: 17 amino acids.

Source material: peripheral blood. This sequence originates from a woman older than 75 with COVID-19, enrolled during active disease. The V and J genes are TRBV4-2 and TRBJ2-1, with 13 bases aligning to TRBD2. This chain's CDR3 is CASSQDTGTSGVNEQFF. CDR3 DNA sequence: TGTGCCAGCAGCCAGGATACCGGGACTAGCGGGGTCAATGAGCAGTTCTTC.